These 11 T cell receptor beta chains were sequenced from one sample in a study of CD39 and CD103 CD8 tumor-infiltrating T cells. Measured with immunoSEQ multiplex PCR; TCRdb has only the in-frame clones, and not every one. The sample comprises some 3,000 clones, about 83% of which are singletons, and roughly 21% rests with the top ten. Sequences were obtained from CD39- CD103- CD8+ T cells sorted from the tumor. The sample's subset: CD103-CD39- double-negative CD45RA- CD8 T cells. These receptors originate from a human donor with head and neck squamous cell carcinoma.

The CDR3 DNA reads TGTGCCAGCAGCGTAGTGGAGGGGAGCACAGATACGCAGTATTTT. This gives the protein CASSVVEGSTDTQYF. This chain connects TRBV9 to TRBJ2-3; perhaps TRBD2 as D (6 bases). CDR1 and CDR2 (germline): SGDLS, YYNGEE. Trimming took 0 bases from V and 0 from J, leaving 8 bases between them. This CDR3 comprises 15 residues.

The rearrangement uses TRBV19 and TRBJ1-1; 7 bases are a match to TRBD1. CDR3 length: 15 residues. CDR1 and CDR2 from the germline V gene are LNHDA and SQIVND (reference sequence). The J segment lost 5 bases and the V segment lost 1 base, leaving 7 bases of the junction unmatched. The CDR3 protein is CASSIVSGGETEAFF. CDR3 nucleotides: TGTGCCAGTAGTATAGTTTCAGGGGGAGAGACTGAAGCTTTCTTT.

V and J are TRBV18 and TRBJ2-7, with D hard to call. The germline V gene encodes CDR1 KGHSH and CDR2 LQKENI. The CDR3 length is 14 residues. The V and J ends lost 3 bases and 0 bases respectively, with 9 bases between them. For the CDR3, the DNA is TGTGCCAGCTCACCGAACCAGGACTCCTACGAGCAGTACTTC. Its protein product is CASSPNQDSYEQYF.

The chain employs TRBV5-4 and TRBJ2-5, with a tentative D call TRBD1 (5 bases). Trimming removed 4 bases from V and 5 bases from J, with 9 bases in between. Germline CDR1 SGHNT, CDR2 YYREEE (reference sequence). The CDR3 runs 12 residues. For the CDR3, the DNA is TGTGCCAGCAGCCCAAAGGGGGAGACCCAGTACTTC. Its translation: CASSPKGETQYF. The whole variable domain, remainder taken from reference TRBV5-4 and TRBJ2-5, is ETGVTQSPTHLIKTRGQQVTLRCSSQSGHNTVSWYQQALGQGPQFIFQYYREEENGRGNFPPRFSGLQFPNYSSELNVNALELDDSALYLCASSPKGETQYFGPGTRLLVL.

The gene calls are TRBV6-4 and TRBJ1-2; D is perhaps TRBD1 (5 bases). Germline-derived CDR1 and CDR2 are MRHNA and SNTAGT. The CDR3 has 15 amino acids. V shed 0 bases and J shed 7 bases, with 15 bases lying between them. The DNA of the CDR3 is TGTGCCAGCAGTGACTCGGATGCGGTGGGGCCTGGCTACACCTTC. This sequence encodes CASSDSDAVGPGYTF.

The CDR3 nucleotides are TGTGCCAGAAACTTAGACAGGGAGAGTAACGATGAGCAGTTCTTC. This gives the protein CARNLDRESNDEQFF. This sequence joins TRBV19 and TRBJ2-1, with TRBD1 matching 7 bases. CDR3 length: 15 residues. Trimming removed 9 bases from V and 8 bases from J; junction bases left unmatched: 16. CDR1 and CDR2 from the germline V gene are LNHDA and SQIVND (reference sequence).

V and J are TRBV4-1 and TRBJ1-1; 7 nucleotides line up with TRBD1. The CDR3 is 17 amino acids. V lost 2 bases, J lost 5 bases, and 14 bases stayed unmatched. CDR1 and CDR2 from the germline V gene are MGHRA and YSYEKL. DNA for the CDR3: TGCGCCAGCAGCCAACCCACCGTCCGCAGGGGGTCTACTGAAGCTTTCTTT. Protein sequence: CASSQPTVRRGSTEAFF.

A few counts support this clone. The rearrangement joins TRBV11-2 to TRBJ1-2; TRBD1 aligns across 8 bases. Germline V gives CDR1 SGHAT, CDR2 FQNNGV. After removal of 5 bases from V and 2 bases from J, the junction contained 4 bases not matched to a gene. CDR3 length equals 14 residues. CDR3 DNA: TGTGCCAGCAGCCCGCACAGGGGGAACTATGGCTACACCTTC. Translating it yields CASSPHRGNYGYTF.

This chain uses TRBV2 with TRBJ2-2, with 11 bases matching TRBD2. V shed 6 bases, J shed 6 bases, and the junction held 6 bases outside the gene matches. CDR3 length: 15 residues. Per germline, CDR1 SNHLY and CDR2 FYNNEI. Here the CDR3 DNA reads TGTGCCAGCAGCGTAGCGGGGGGGACCCCCGGGGAGCTGTTTTTT. This gives the protein CASSVAGGTPGELFF. Combining the CDR3 with reference TRBV2 and TRBJ2-2 gives the whole variable domain EPEVTQTPSHQVTQMGQEVILRCVPISNHLYFYWYRQILGQKVEFLVSFYNNEISEKSEIFDDQFSVERPDGSNFTLKIRSTKLEDSAMYFCASSVAGGTPGELFFGEGSRLTVL.

The chain joins TRBV5-6 to TRBJ2-3; TRBD2 matches at 13 bases. Germline V gene sequence: CDR1 SGHDT, CDR2 YYEEEE. The junction had 1 base not matched to a gene; V was cut back by 3 bases and J by 3 bases. The CDR3 is made up of 15 amino acids. CDR3 sequence: CASSSTSGGTDTQYF. In nucleotides, the CDR3 is TGTGCCAGCAGCTCGACTAGCGGGGGGACAGATACGCAGTATTTT.

The chain combines TRBV4-1 with TRBJ1-6, with a possible D match to TRBD1 (5 bases). V was clipped by 0 bases and J by 10 bases, with 13 bases between them. This CDR3 is 15 amino acids long. Germline CDR1 is MGHRA and CDR2 is YSYEKL. This chain's CDR3 is CASSQDGRGYSPLHF. CDR3 DNA: TGCGCCAGCAGCCAAGATGGGAGGGGCTACTCACCCCTCCACTTT.